This is a list of T cell receptor beta chains from one sample in a study of metastatic and nonmetastatic thyroid tumors. TCRdb reanalyzed the PCR reads via MiXCR. The sample carries 35,000 to 50,000 clones, roughly 18% recorded once. Input material: blood. The source of these receptors is a female donor with papillary thyroid cancer or a benign thyroid nodule (not recorded which). Some clones in this sample may be carry-over from other donors' samples. Each CDR3 is given with its conserved first and last residue. D genes are given only for firm matches. Not all rows give a size; the values are once, few, many and, for expanded clones, a class.

J gene: TRBJ1-5; clone size: -; D gene: TRBD1; V gene: TRBV20-1; CDR3 DNA: TGCAGTGCTAGGGGGACAGGATATCAGCCCCAGCATTTT; CDR3 protein: CSARGTGYQPQHF
J gene: TRBJ2-3; clone size: few; D gene: -; V gene: TRBV6-2/TRBV6-3; CDR3 DNA: TGTGCCGTTATGTCCAGGAATTGGGTTGATACGCAGTACTTT; CDR3 protein: CAVMSRNWVDTQYF
J gene: TRBJ1-6; clone size: many; D gene: -; V gene: TRBV7-9; CDR3 DNA: TGTGCCAGCAGCTCCTTCTATAATTCACCCCTCCACTTT; CDR3 protein: CASSSFYNSPLHF
J gene: TRBJ1-4; clone size: -; D gene: -; V gene: TRBV28; CDR3 DNA: TGTGCAAACAGTTTGAGCGGGCGTAATGAAAAACTGTTTTTT; CDR3 protein: CANSLSGRNEKLFF
J gene: TRBJ2-1; clone size: many; D gene: TRBD2; V gene: TRBV29-1; CDR3 DNA: TGCAGCGTTGGGGGACTAGCGGGAAACCGATACAATGAGCAGTTCTTC; CDR3 protein: CSVGGLAGNRYNEQFF
J gene: TRBJ2-1; clone size: many; D gene: TRBD2; V gene: TRBV5-1; CDR3 DNA: TGCGCCAGCAGCCTACGGACTAGCGGGGTTTACAATGAGCAGTTCTTC; CDR3 protein: CASSLRTSGVYNEQFF
J gene: TRBJ1-2; clone size: -; D gene: -; V gene: TRBV20-1; CDR3 DNA: TGCAGTGCTAGTCCGCTAGAGTATTCGGGTGGCTACACCTTC; CDR3 protein: CSASPLEYSGGYTF
J gene: TRBJ2-7; clone size: once; D gene: TRBD2; V gene: TRBV11-2; CDR3 DNA: TGTGCCAGCAGCTTAGTTTCGCGTCTAGCGGGAGTCCACGAGCAGTACTTC; CDR3 protein: CASSLVSRLAGVHEQYF
J gene: TRBJ2-1; clone size: -; D gene: -; V gene: TRBV6-4; CDR3 DNA: TGTGCCAGCAGGACCCGGGGAGGAGGAAGTAGTAATGAGCAGTTCTTC; CDR3 protein: CASRTRGGGSSNEQFF
J gene: TRBJ1-1; clone size: many; D gene: TRBD1; V gene: TRBV30; CDR3 DNA: TGTGCCCACCGGGACAGACCTCGGAACACTGAAGCTTTCTTT; CDR3 protein: CAHRDRPRNTEAFF
J gene: TRBJ1-1; clone size: -; D gene: -; V gene: TRBV2; CDR3 DNA: TGTGCCAGCAGCGGGGGGGGTGGGCAGGGGCGTAGTGCTTTCTTT; CDR3 protein: CASSGGGGQGRSAFF
J gene: TRBJ1-1; clone size: many; D gene: -; V gene: TRBV20-1; CDR3 DNA: TGCAGTGTATATGGGGCCTTGAACACTGAAGCTTTCTTT; CDR3 protein: CSVYGALNTEAFF
J gene: TRBJ2-3; clone size: -; D gene: TRBD2; V gene: TRBV3-1; CDR3 DNA: TGTGCCAGCATCCCCTCGGCGGGAGGGCTGGATACGCAGTATTTT; CDR3 protein: CASIPSAGGLDTQYF
J gene: TRBJ2-7; clone size: -; D gene: TRBD1; V gene: TRBV3-1; CDR3 DNA: TGTGCCAGCAGCCGGGACAGCTTCTACGAGCAGTACTTC; CDR3 protein: CASSRDSFYEQYF
J gene: TRBJ1-5; clone size: -; D gene: -; V gene: TRBV19; CDR3 DNA: TGTGCCAGTAGTAGCCGGACGGCTTATAGCAATCAGCCCCAGCATTTT; CDR3 protein: CASSSRTAYSNQPQHF
J gene: TRBJ2-6; clone size: -; D gene: -; V gene: TRBV6-1; CDR3 DNA: TGTGCCAGCAGTAGCGAGTCTGGGGCTAACGTCCTGACATTC; CDR3 protein: CASSSESGANVLTF
J gene: TRBJ1-6; clone size: many; D gene: -; V gene: TRBV20-1; CDR3 DNA: TGCAGTGCTTCCTGGGCAGGGGACCACTTT; CDR3 protein: CSASWAGDHF
J gene: TRBJ1-2; clone size: many; D gene: -; V gene: TRBV28; CDR3 DNA: TGTGCCAGCCCCTTTCGTGGGGGCCATGGCTACACCTTC; CDR3 protein: CASPFRGGHGYTF
J gene: TRBJ2-7; clone size: many; D gene: -; V gene: TRBV29-1; CDR3 DNA: TGCAGCGTTGTAGGGGCCTCCTACGAGCAGTACTTC; CDR3 protein: CSVVGASYEQYF
J gene: TRBJ2-5; clone size: many; D gene: -; V gene: TRBV28; CDR3 DNA: TGTGCCAGCAGTTTAATGTGGGGCCAAGAGACCCAGTACTTC; CDR3 protein: CASSLMWGQETQYF
J gene: TRBJ2-1; clone size: -; D gene: -; V gene: TRBV11-2; CDR3 DNA: TGTGCCAGCAGCTTTGGGGCAGGGTATCACAATGAGCAGTTCTTC; CDR3 protein: CASSFGAGYHNEQFF
J gene: TRBJ2-7; clone size: medium-sized; D gene: -; V gene: TRBV6-2/TRBV6-3; CDR3 DNA: TGTGCCAGCAGTTACTCGTTAGCTGGGGTTGGCGAGCAGTACTTC; CDR3 protein: CASSYSLAGVGEQYF
J gene: TRBJ2-1; clone size: -; D gene: TRBD2; V gene: TRBV5-4; CDR3 DNA: TGTGCCAGCAGCTCCGGGAGGGACTCCTACAATGAGCAGTTCTTC; CDR3 protein: CASSSGRDSYNEQFF
J gene: TRBJ1-2; clone size: -; D gene: TRBD1; V gene: TRBV11-2; CDR3 DNA: TGTGCCAGCAGCCCTCGGACAGGGCGCAACTATGGCTACACCTTC; CDR3 protein: CASSPRTGRNYGYTF
J gene: TRBJ2-5; clone size: few; D gene: -; V gene: TRBV28; CDR3 DNA: TGTGCCAACAGGGTGGACAGTCAAGAGATCCAGTACTTC; CDR3 protein: CANRVDSQEIQYF
J gene: TRBJ2-2; clone size: many; D gene: -; V gene: TRBV7-9; CDR3 DNA: TGTGCCAGCAGCTGGAGTGCCGGGGAGCTGTTTTTT; CDR3 protein: CASSWSAGELFF
J gene: TRBJ1-3; clone size: -; D gene: -; V gene: TRBV20-1; CDR3 DNA: TGCAGTGCTAGAGGCACTCTAGGGGGGCCAGCGGGAAACACCATATATTTT; CDR3 protein: CSARGTLGGPAGNTIYF
J gene: TRBJ2-3; clone size: -; D gene: -; V gene: TRBV19; CDR3 DNA: TGTGTCAGTAGTCACGACCGCGGATTCACAGATACGCAGTATTTT; CDR3 protein: CVSSHDRGFTDTQYF
J gene: TRBJ2-1; clone size: many; D gene: -; V gene: TRBV6-1; CDR3 DNA: TGTGCCAGCAGTCCCAGGGAGGACAATGAGCAGTTCTTC; CDR3 protein: CASSPREDNEQFF
J gene: TRBJ2-7; clone size: once; D gene: TRBD2; V gene: TRBV30; CDR3 DNA: TGTGCCTGGATTGTGGCGGGAGGCCCCTACGAGCAGTACTTC; CDR3 protein: CAWIVAGGPYEQYF
J gene: TRBJ2-1; clone size: -; D gene: TRBD2; V gene: TRBV27; CDR3 DNA: TGTGCCAGCAGTTCCTCTAGCGGGTACTACAATGAGCAGTTCTTC; CDR3 protein: CASSSSSGYYNEQFF
J gene: TRBJ1-5; clone size: many; D gene: -; V gene: TRBV6-5; CDR3 DNA: TGTGCCAGCAGTTATCAGGTAAATCAGCCCCAGCATTTT; CDR3 protein: CASSYQVNQPQHF
J gene: TRBJ2-1; clone size: many; D gene: -; V gene: TRBV30; CDR3 DNA: TGTGCCTGGAGTGTACTTTGGACCTACAATGAGCAGTTCTTC; CDR3 protein: CAWSVLWTYNEQFF
J gene: TRBJ2-1; clone size: many; D gene: -; V gene: TRBV7-3; CDR3 DNA: TGTGCCAGCAGCTTAACCCCCCTCAATGAGCAGTTCTTC; CDR3 protein: CASSLTPLNEQFF